A few counts support the clone carrying this T cell receptor (beta chain). Per germline, CDR1 MNHNS and CDR2 SASEGT. This CDR3 is 15 amino acids long. V was clipped by 1 base and J by 1 base; unmatched bases: 3. This specimen belongs to a study of blood T cell repertoires in COVID-19. Study-level background: Acute and convalescent COVID-19 specimens originated in the United States, Italy and Spain. The analysed material was cDNA or gDNA that came from T cells, B-cell-depleted T cells, or PBMCs.

Source study methods: Cell counts per sample came from amplifying reference gene primers. The repertoire was sequenced with immunoSEQ multiplex PCR; TCRdb's copy has only in-frame clones and lacks some. From that table come the V and J calls and clone size; the DNA was used to work out D and trimming. Counted here are 200,000 or so clones, 80% to 90% occurring once; the ten biggest clones make up approximately 0.75%. The receptor was derived from a woman between 65 and 79 years old with acute or convalescent COVID-19. This chain connects TRBV6-1 to TRBJ2-5, with TRBD1 matching over 7 bases. Sample: peripheral blood. In DNA, the CDR3 is TGTGCCAGCAGTGAAGTGAGGGGGCCCCAAGAGACCCAGTACTTC. It is translated as CASSEVRGPQETQYF.